A selection of T cell receptor beta chains follows, all from one sample in a study of control samples from healthy donors and cancer patients. Assay: immunoSEQ multiplex PCR; the TCRdb copy retains only in-frame clones and omits some. This sample has 150,000 to 180,000 clones, with over 85% found just once. Sequencing input: blood. These receptor sequences come from a middle-aged man in good health. Both conserved end residues are part of each CDR3. D genes are given only for firm matches. The listing skips clone size in some rows; elsewhere it reads once, few, many or a size class.

d_gene	abundance	v_gene	len	j_gene	CDR3nt	CDR3aa
.	.	TRBV3-1/TRBV3-2	17	TRBJ2-5	TGTGCCAGCAGCCAAGGGTGGGCTAAAGGGCTCGGAGAGACCCAGTACTTC	CASSQGWAKGLGETQYF
TRBD1	.	TRBV12-3/TRBV12-4	13	TRBJ1-1	TGTGCCAGCAGACTGGGACAGTCCGAGGAAGCTTTCTTT	CASRLGQSEEAFF
.	.	TRBV10-3	14	TRBJ1-6	TGTGCCATCACTAGTGGGGGCTCTGATTCACCCCTCCACTTT	CAITSGGSDSPLHF
.	.	TRBV5-1	17	TRBJ2-2	TGCGCCAGCAGCCCACTTGGTTCCTACAGGGACGGCGGGGAGCTGTTTTTT	CASSPLGSYRDGGELFF
.	.	TRBV27	12	TRBJ1-1	TGTGCCAGCAGAGGTGGGGGGACTGAAGCTTTCTTT	CASRGGGTEAFF
.	once	TRBV28	13	TRBJ1-2	TGTGCCAGCAGTTTCTTACAGGGCTATGGCTACACCTTC	CASSFLQGYGYTF
TRBD1	.	TRBV6-6	15	TRBJ1-1	TGTGCCAGCAACATCAAAGGGGGCGCGTCCACTGAAGCTTTCTTT	CASNIKGGASTEAFF
.	.	TRBV5-1	14	TRBJ1-1	TGCGCCAGCAGCCCCTCGGGTCCTAACACTGAAGCTTTCTTT	CASSPSGPNTEAFF
.	.	TRBV21-1	19	TRBJ2-5	TGTGCCAGCAGCAAGCGCTTCGGACTAGCGGGAGGGCCTAATCGGACCCAGTACTTC	CASSKRFGLAGGPNRTQYF
TRBD2	.	TRBV24-1	16	TRBJ2-2	TGTGCCACCAGTGATTTGGGACTAGCGGGAGACGGGGAGCTGTTTTTT	CATSDLGLAGDGELFF
.	.	TRBV19	15	TRBJ1-2	TGTGCCAGTAGTATCCCCCACAGGGAGCGGAATGGCTACACCTTC	CASSIPHRERNGYTF
.	.	TRBV18	15	TRBJ2-1	TGTGCCAGCTCACCTCTGCAGGACTCCTACAATGAGCAGTTCTTC	CASSPLQDSYNEQFF
TRBD2	once	TRBV19	15	TRBJ2-1	TGTGCCAGTACCTTTAGCGGGAACCCCTACAATGAGCAGTTCTTC	CASTFSGNPYNEQFF
TRBD1	.	TRBV2	15	TRBJ1-1	TGTGCCAGCAGATCTCGGACAGGGGGACACACTGAAGCTTTCTTT	CASRSRTGGHTEAFF
.	few	TRBV3-1/TRBV3-2	16	TRBJ2-1	TGTGCCAGCAGCCAAGATGAAACGGGAGCGTACAATGAGCAGTTCTTC	CASSQDETGAYNEQFF
TRBD1	.	TRBV25-1	13	TRBJ1-6	TGTGCCAGCAGGCGGGACAGCGATTCACCCCTCCACTTT	CASRRDSDSPLHF
.	.	TRBV28	13	TRBJ2-1	TGTGCCAGCACAGGGGGGGTATACAATGAGCAGTTCTTC	CASTGGVYNEQFF
.	.	TRBV2	15	TRBJ2-5	TGTGCCAGCAGTGAGGAACCTACCGGTCTAGAGACCCAGTACTTC	CASSEEPTGLETQYF
.	.	TRBV7-3	13	TRBJ2-1	TGTGCCAGCAGCTTAACTGGCTCGGATGAGCAGTTCTTC	CASSLTGSDEQFF
.	.	TRBV19	13	TRBJ1-5	TGTGCCAGTAGTCCAAGGGGGGGTCAGCCCCAGCATTTT	CASSPRGGQPQHF
TRBD2	.	TRBV24-1	17	TRBJ2-1	TGTGCCACCAGTGATTTGCAACCCGCTAGCGGGAGAAATGAGCAGTTCTTC	CATSDLQPASGRNEQFF
TRBD1	.	TRBV27	14	TRBJ2-2	TGTGCCAGCAGTCTGACAGGGGGCAACGGGGAGCTGTTTTTT	CASSLTGGNGELFF
.	.	TRBV11-2	12	TRBJ1-1	TGTGCCAGCAGTCTTGAACTCACTGAAGCTTTCTTT	CASSLELTEAFF
.	.	TRBV6-5	15	TRBJ1-1	TGTGCCAGCTTCCTCGGGGGGTTCCGAAATGGTGAAGCTTTCTTT	CASFLGGFRNGEAFF
TRBD1	few	TRBV24-1	12	TRBJ2-5	TGTGCCACCAGTAGGGGGCCCGAGACCCAGTACTTC	CATSRGPETQYF
TRBD1	.	TRBV2	15	TRBJ2-5	TGTGCCAGCAGTGTGGGACAGGGAAGCACCGAGACCCAGTACTTC	CASSVGQGSTETQYF
TRBD2	.	TRBV4-1	15	TRBJ2-7	TGCGCCAGCAGCCGACCTAGCGGGAGGATATACGAGCAGTACTTC	CASSRPSGRIYEQYF
.	.	TRBV7-9	12	TRBJ2-6	TGTGCCAGCGTCTCTGGGGCCAACGTCCTGACTTTC	CASVSGANVLTF
TRBD2	once	TRBV7-9	15	TRBJ2-3	TGTGCCAGCAGCACGTTAGCGGGCCCGTTAGATACGCAGTATTTT	CASSTLAGPLDTQYF
.	.	TRBV19	12	TRBJ2-4	TGTGCCAGTAGTCAATGGGGGCACATTCAGTACTTC	CASSQWGHIQYF
.	.	TRBV5-1	14	TRBJ2-2	TGCGCCAGCAGCTTGGCCCAAGGGGTCGGGGAGCTGTTTTTT	CASSLAQGVGELFF
.	.	TRBV11-2	14	TRBJ2-3	TGTGCCAGCAGCTTACAGCCTAGCACAGATACGCAGTATTTT	CASSLQPSTDTQYF
.	.	TRBV25-1	12	TRBJ2-7	TGTGCCAGCAGGGACAGATCCTACGAGCAGTACTTC	CASRDRSYEQYF
TRBD1	.	TRBV18	15	TRBJ2-7	TGTGCCAGCTCTCCCGGACAGGGACTTACCTACGAGCAGTACTTC	CASSPGQGLTYEQYF
.	.	TRBV5-1	16	TRBJ2-2	TGCGCCAGCAGCTTGGGGGACTGGGATCGAGTCGGGGAGCTGTTTTTT	CASSLGDWDRVGELFF
.	.	TRBV29-1	15	TRBJ2-7	TGCAGCGTTGGGAGCCCCAGAGGCCCCTTTTACGAGCAGTACTTC	CSVGSPRGPFYEQYF
.	.	TRBV5-8	14	TRBJ2-3	TGTGCCAGCAGCCCCCGTGGGGGTTCAGATACGCAGTATTTT	CASSPRGGSDTQYF
.	.	TRBV6-5	14	TRBJ2-7	TGTGCCAGCAGTCCCCCGGGACCGTTATACGAGCAGTACTTC	CASSPPGPLYEQYF
.	.	TRBV29-1	14	TRBJ2-5	TGCAGCGTTGAAGATCGCGAAGCCCAAGAGACCCAGTACTTC	CSVEDREAQETQYF
TRBD1	.	TRBV28	16	TRBJ1-5	TGTGCCAGCAGTTTATTAGGGACAGGGGGCGATCAGCCCCAGCATTTT	CASSLLGTGGDQPQHF
.	.	TRBV5-1	18	TRBJ1-4	TGCGCCAGCAGCTTGGCGGGGAAACAAACAGCCTATAATGAAAAACTGTTTTTT	CASSLAGKQTAYNEKLFF
.	.	TRBV4-1	17	TRBJ2-6	TGCGCCAGCAGCCAACTAGGTCGGGGGCGAGGGGCCAACGTCCTGACTTTC	CASSQLGRGRGANVLTF
.	.	TRBV28	15	TRBJ1-3	TGTGCCAGCAACGAGGGACTTACATTCCGAAACACCATATATTTT	CASNEGLTFRNTIYF
TRBD2	.	TRBV27	13	TRBJ2-1	TGTGCCTCGTGTCTAGCGGGAACCAATGAGCAGTTCTTC	CASCLAGTNEQFF
TRBD1	few	TRBV5-1	19	TRBJ1-5	TGCGCCAGCAGCTCAGATCCCCCAGGGGGGATCTATAGCAATCAGCCCCAGCATTTT	CASSSDPPGGIYSNQPQHF
TRBD2	.	TRBV5-4	17	TRBJ2-3	TGTGCCAGCAGCCTCGGACTAGCGGGAGGGCATGAAGATACGCAGTATTTT	CASSLGLAGGHEDTQYF
.	.	TRBV28	14	TRBJ1-2	TGTGCCAGCAGTTTAAGTACAGCCAACTATGGCTACACCTTC	CASSLSTANYGYTF
.	.	TRBV6-4	14	TRBJ2-1	TGTGCCAGCAAGCCCGACAGCCTCTCTGCCGAGCAGTTCTTC	CASKPDSLSAEQFF
TRBD2	.	TRBV2	15	TRBJ2-7	TGTGCCAGCACCTCTGGGGGAGGGAATATCGACGAGCAGTACTTC	CASTSGGGNIDEQYF
.	.	TRBV5-1	14	TRBJ2-3	TGCGCCAGCAGCTTGACCCCCTATTCGGATACGCAGTATTTT	CASSLTPYSDTQYF
TRBD1	.	TRBV28	12	TRBJ2-7	TGTGCCAGCACCGACAGGGGAAACGAGCAGTACTTC	CASTDRGNEQYF
.	.	TRBV5-1	18	TRBJ2-7	TGCGCCAGCAGCTTGCCGGGAGACAGGCGGGGATTTTTTTACGAGCAGTACTTC	CASSLPGDRRGFFYEQYF
TRBD2	.	TRBV10-3	16	TRBJ2-3	TGTGCCATCAGGCACCCGGGGGGTTCCACTACAGATACGCAGTATTTT	CAIRHPGGSTTDTQYF
TRBD2	.	TRBV4-2	17	TRBJ2-1	TGTGCCAGCAGCCGAGAAGCGGGCGGGAGGCCATACAATGAGCAGTTCTTC	CASSREAGGRPYNEQFF